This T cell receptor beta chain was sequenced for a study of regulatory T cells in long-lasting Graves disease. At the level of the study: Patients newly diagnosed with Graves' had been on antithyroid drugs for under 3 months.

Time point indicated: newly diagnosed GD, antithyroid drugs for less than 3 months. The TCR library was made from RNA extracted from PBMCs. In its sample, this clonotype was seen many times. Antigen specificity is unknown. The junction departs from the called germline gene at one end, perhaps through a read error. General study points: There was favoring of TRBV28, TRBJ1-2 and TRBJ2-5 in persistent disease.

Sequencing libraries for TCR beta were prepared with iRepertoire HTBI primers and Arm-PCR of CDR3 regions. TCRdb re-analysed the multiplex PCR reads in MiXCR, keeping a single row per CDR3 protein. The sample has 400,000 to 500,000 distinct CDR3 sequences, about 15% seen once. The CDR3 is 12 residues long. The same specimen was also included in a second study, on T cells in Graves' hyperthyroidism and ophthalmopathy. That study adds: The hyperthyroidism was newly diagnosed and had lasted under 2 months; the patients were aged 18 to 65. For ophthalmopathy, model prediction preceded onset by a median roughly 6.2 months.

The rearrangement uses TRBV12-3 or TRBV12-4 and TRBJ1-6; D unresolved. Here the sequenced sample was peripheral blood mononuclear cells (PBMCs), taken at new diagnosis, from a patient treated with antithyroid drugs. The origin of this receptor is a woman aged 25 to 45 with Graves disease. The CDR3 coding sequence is TGTGCCAGCAGATTAGCTAATTCACCCCTCCACTTT. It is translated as CASRLANSPLHF.